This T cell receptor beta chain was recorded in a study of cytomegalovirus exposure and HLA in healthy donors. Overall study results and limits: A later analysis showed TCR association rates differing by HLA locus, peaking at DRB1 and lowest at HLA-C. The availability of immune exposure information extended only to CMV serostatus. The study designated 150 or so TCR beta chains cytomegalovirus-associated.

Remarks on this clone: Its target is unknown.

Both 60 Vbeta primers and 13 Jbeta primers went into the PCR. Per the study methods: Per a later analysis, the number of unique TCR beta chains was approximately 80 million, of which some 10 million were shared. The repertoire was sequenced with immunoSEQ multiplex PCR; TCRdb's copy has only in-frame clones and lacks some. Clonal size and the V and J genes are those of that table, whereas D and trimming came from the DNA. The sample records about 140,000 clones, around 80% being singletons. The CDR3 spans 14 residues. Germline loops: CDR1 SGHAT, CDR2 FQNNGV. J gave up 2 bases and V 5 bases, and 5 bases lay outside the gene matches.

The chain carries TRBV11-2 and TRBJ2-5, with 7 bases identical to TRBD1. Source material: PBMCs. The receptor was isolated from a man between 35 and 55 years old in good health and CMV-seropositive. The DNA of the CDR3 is TGTGCCAGCAGCAAAACAGGGGTTCAAGAGACCCAGTACTTC. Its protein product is CASSKTGVQETQYF.